This is a list of T cell receptor beta chains from one sample in a study of patients and donors after allogeneic stem cell transplantation. Via MiXCR, TCRdb re-called the RT-PCR reads, giving one row per CDR3 protein. The table lists tens of thousands of distinct CDR3 sequences, 48% of them singletons. Sequencing used blood, either unsorted or a sorted T cell fraction (not recorded which). These receptors originate from a human donor who was either an allogeneic HSCT recipient or a stem cell or donor lymphocyte infusion donor (not recorded which). It is not recorded whose cells these are; they may come from a transplant donor. The CDR3 runs from the conserved cysteine through the conserved F or W. The D gene is left open where the match is weak. For some rows the clone size is stated as once, few or many, or as a class when expanded; others skip it.

V: TRBV11-2; length: 13; size: -; J: TRBJ1-2; D: -; CDR3: CASSPRRAYGYTF; DNA: TGTGCCAGCAGCCCCCGCAGGGCCTATGGCTACACCTTC
V: TRBV6-5; length: 11; size: -; J: TRBJ2-3; D: -; CDR3: CASANTDTQYF; DNA: TGTGCCAGCGCGAACACAGATACGCAGTATTTT
V: TRBV5-6; length: 15; size: -; J: TRBJ1-2; D: -; CDR3: CASSLDRTANYGYTF; DNA: TGTGCCAGCAGCTTGGACAGGACAGCTAACTATGGCTACACCTTC
V: TRBV27; length: 12; size: -; J: TRBJ1-4; D: -; CDR3: CASRTPGEKLFF; DNA: TGTGCCAGCAGGACACCTGGGGAAAAACTGTTTTTT
V: TRBV4-3; length: 14; size: -; J: TRBJ1-5; D: -; CDR3: CASSQELTRVPQHF; DNA: TGCGCCAGCAGCCAAGAACTAACGAGAGTACCCCAGCATTTT
V: TRBV5-5; length: 16; size: few; J: TRBJ1-2; D: -; CDR3: CASSFEVAGRSYGYTF; DNA: TGTGCCAGCAGCTTTGAAGTAGCGGGTCGTTCCTATGGCTACACCTTC
V: TRBV3-1; length: 14; size: -; J: TRBJ1-1; D: -; CDR3: CASSQIGTNTEAFF; DNA: TGTGCCAGCAGCCAAATAGGCACTAACACTGAAGCTTTCTTT
V: TRBV5-5; length: 14; size: -; J: TRBJ2-1; D: -; CDR3: CASSLGSLDNEQFF; DNA: TGTGCCAGCAGTCTCGGGAGTCTGGACAATGAGCAGTTCTTC
V: TRBV6-5; length: 15; size: -; J: TRBJ1-3; D: -; CDR3: CASSPQGSSGNTIYF; DNA: TGTGCCAGCAGCCCCCAGGGGAGCTCTGGAAACACCATATATTTT
V: TRBV4-1; length: 15; size: -; J: TRBJ1-2; D: -; CDR3: CASSQDTTALYGYTF; DNA: TGCGCCAGCAGCCAAGATACGACAGCCCTCTATGGCTACACCTTC
V: TRBV6-6; length: 14; size: -; J: TRBJ1-1; D: -; CDR3: CASKIQGPDTEAFF; DNA: TGTGCCAGCAAGATACAGGGTCCGGACACTGAAGCTTTCTTT
V: TRBV28; length: 14; size: -; J: TRBJ2-7; D: -; CDR3: CASSFFSVAYEQYF; DNA: TGTGCCAGCAGTTTTTTCAGCGTAGCCTACGAGCAGTACTTC
V: TRBV20-1; length: 14; size: -; J: TRBJ2-3; D: -; CDR3: CSARRVKSTDTQYF; DNA: TGCAGTGCTAGAAGGGTAAAATCCACAGATACGCAGTATTTT
V: TRBV4-3; length: 15; size: -; J: TRBJ1-6; D: -; CDR3: CASSQEVNVRSPLHF; DNA: TGCGCCAGCAGCCAAGAGGTGAACGTCCGTTCACCCCTCCACTTT
V: TRBV20-1; length: 16; size: few; J: TRBJ1-6; D: -; CDR3: CSARASGPTSNSPLHF; DNA: TGCAGTGCTAGAGCCTCGGGCCCCACAAGCAATTCACCCCTCCACTTT
V: TRBV4-3; length: 13; size: few; J: TRBJ2-1; D: -; CDR3: CASSQDKGREQFF; DNA: TGCGCCAGCAGCCAAGATAAGGGTCGGGAGCAGTTCTTC
V: TRBV14; length: 15; size: -; J: TRBJ2-5; D: TRBD2; CDR3: CASSQRGLAGETQYF; DNA: TGTGCCAGCAGCCAGCGGGGACTAGCTGGGGAGACCCAGTACTTC
V: TRBV7-3; length: 13; size: few; J: TRBJ1-1; D: -; CDR3: CASSLSQGFEAFF; DNA: TGTGCCAGCAGCCTCTCACAGGGTTTTGAAGCTTTCTTT
V: TRBV7-3; length: 13; size: few; J: TRBJ1-1; D: -; CDR3: CASSLTQGTEAFF; DNA: TGTGCCAGCAGCTTAACGCAGGGGACTGAAGCTTTCTTT
V: TRBV4-1; length: 15; size: -; J: TRBJ1-2; D: TRBD1; CDR3: CASSLRQGDNYGYTF; DNA: TGCGCCAGCAGCCTTCGTCAGGGGGATAACTATGGCTACACCTTC
V: TRBV6-5; length: 14; size: -; J: TRBJ1-6; D: -; CDR3: CASSYSEGNSPLHF; DNA: TGTGCCAGCAGTTACTCGGAAGGAAATTCACCCCTCCACTTT
V: TRBV12-3/TRBV12-4; length: 16; size: -; J: TRBJ1-5; D: TRBD1; CDR3: CASSRGQGGSNQPQHF; DNA: TGTGCCAGCAGCCGGGGACAGGGTGGGAGCAATCAGCCCCAGCATTTT
V: TRBV10-3; length: 14; size: once; J: TRBJ1-2; D: TRBD1; CDR3: CAIRGQGTNYGYTF; DNA: TGTGCCATCAGGGGACAGGGAACTAACTATGGCTACACCTTC
V: TRBV4-3; length: 15; size: few; J: TRBJ2-5; D: -; CDR3: CASSQTPGLEETQYF; DNA: TGCGCCAGCAGCCAAACCCCGGGACTCGAAGAGACCCAGTACTTC
V: TRBV7-7; length: 13; size: -; J: TRBJ1-4; D: -; CDR3: CASSLDEREKLFF; DNA: TGTGCTAGCAGCCTGGACGAGAGGGAAAAACTGTTTTTT
V: TRBV4-2; length: 14; size: -; J: TRBJ1-2; D: -; CDR3: CASSQEVRGNGYTF; DNA: TGTGCCAGCAGCCAAGAGGTCAGGGGAAACGGCTACACCTTC
V: TRBV6-5; length: 15; size: -; J: TRBJ1-3; D: -; CDR3: CASRTTGTSGNTIYF; DNA: TGTGCCAGCAGGACCACAGGGACCTCTGGAAACACCATATATTTT
V: TRBV7-9; length: 13; size: few; J: TRBJ1-1; D: -; CDR3: CASSIFQGFEAFF; DNA: TGTGCCAGCAGTATATTTCAGGGGTTTGAAGCTTTCTTT
V: TRBV10-3; length: 15; size: -; J: TRBJ2-1; D: -; CDR3: CAISDTPKGVGEQFF; DNA: TGTGCCATCAGTGATACCCCAAAGGGGGTTGGTGAGCAGTTCTTC
V: TRBV29-1; length: 8; size: -; J: TRBJ1-1; D: -; CDR3: CSVGTAFF; DNA: TGCAGCGTTGGTACGGCTTTCTTT
V: TRBV20-1; length: 14; size: -; J: TRBJ1-2; D: -; CDR3: CSARSWTAGYGYTF; DNA: TGCAGTGCTAGGTCATGGACAGCGGGCTATGGCTACACCTTC
V: TRBV4-3; length: 15; size: few; J: TRBJ1-2; D: -; CDR3: CASSQVGRRNYGYTF; DNA: TGCGCCAGCAGCCAAGTAGGGAGGAGGAACTATGGCTACACCTTC
V: TRBV24-1; length: 12; size: -; J: TRBJ1-2; D: -; CDR3: CATSAGGYGYTF; DNA: TGTGCCACCAGCGCCGGCGGCTATGGCTACACCTTC
V: TRBV6-2/TRBV6-3; length: 13; size: -; J: TRBJ1-5; D: -; CDR3: CASRTSGNQPQHF; DNA: TGTGCCAGCAGAACTAGCGGCAATCAGCCCCAGCATTTT
V: TRBV5-1; length: 15; size: few; J: TRBJ1-4; D: TRBD1; CDR3: CASSFTGTGNEKLFF; DNA: TGCGCCAGCAGCTTCACCGGGACAGGGAATGAAAAACTGTTTTTT
V: TRBV20-1; length: 14; size: -; J: TRBJ1-4; D: -; CDR3: CSARRGATNEKLFF; DNA: TGCAGTGCTAGACGGGGAGCAACTAATGAAAAACTGTTTTTT